This T cell receptor (beta chain) was sequenced in a study of cytomegalovirus exposure and HLA in healthy donors. It was with 60 Vbeta and 13 Jbeta primers that the PCR ran. Authors' analysis steps: About 11 million shared chains were among the about 80 million unique TCR beta chains that a later analysis counted. The data were produced by immunoSEQ multiplex PCR, yet TCRdb's version contains in-frame clones alone and is incomplete. From that table come the V and J calls and clone size; the DNA was used to work out D and trimming. The profile shows roughly 110,000 clones, over 75% of them singletons. CDR3 length: 14 residues. CDR1 and CDR2 (germline): SGHRS, YFSETQ. The junction had 9 bases not matched to a gene; V was cut back by 5 bases and J by 8 bases.

The TCR originated in a man in his sixties in good health and CMV-seronegative. The chain is built from TRBV5-1 and TRBJ1-4, with 7 bases identical to TRBD1. Sequencing was done on a sample of PBMCs. The CDR3 sequence is CASRGGTAGEKLFF. For the CDR3, the DNA is TGCGCCAGCAGGGGCGGGACAGCCGGGGAAAAACTGTTTTTT.